The TCR beta chain under discussion was sequenced for a study of Graves' ophthalmopathy and Graves' hyperthyroidism. Beta-chain TCR CDR3 regions were amplified from RNA transcripts. HTBI primers primed a first-round RT-PCR, and a second-round multiplex PCR followed. TCRdb ran MiXCR on the multiplex PCR reads and lists one entry per CDR3 protein. The sample has about 640,000 distinct CDR3 sequences, just over 40% seen once. Germline CDR1 reads KGHDR; CDR2 reads SFDVKD. The CDR3 has 19 residues. General study findings and limits: Most expanded thyroid clonotypes above 0.001 frequency also appeared in blood.

Comment on this clonotype: Antigen: not known. Relative to the germline gene, one junction end is altered; a read error may explain this.

This chain joins TRBV24-1 and TRBJ2-2; 10 bases are a match to TRBD2. Source material: peripheral blood. This receptor was obtained from an adult man with Graves' ophthalmopathy. Written as DNA, the CDR3 is TGTGCCACCAGTGATTCCGCACCTAGCGGGAGACAGAACACCGGGGAGCTGTCTTGG. Translation: CATSDSAPSGRQNTGELSW.